This T cell receptor beta chain was found in a study of blood T cell repertoires in COVID-19. Patients at the Seattle site were enrolled during active infection and followed longitudinally. As processed by the authors: Amplification from reference gene primers served as the basis for estimated nucleated cell counts. Profiling relied on immunoSEQ multiplex PCR, and the TCRdb table lists in-frame clones only, not all of them. V and J calls and clone size follow that table, whereas D and trimming were derived from the DNA. The sample carries hundreds of thousands of clones, 85% to 90% recorded once. Germline V gene sequence: CDR1 SGDLS, CDR2 YYNGEE. This CDR3 has 18 residues. Trimming removed 0 bases from V and 0 bases from J; junction bases left unmatched: 7.

V gene TRBV9 combines with J gene TRBJ2-3; TRBD2 aligns across 10 bases. The sequenced sample was peripheral blood. The source of this sequence is a woman in her forties with COVID-19, enrolled during active disease. Here the CDR3 reads CASSVAPSGSPSTDTQYF. CDR3 nucleotides: TGTGCCAGCAGCGTAGCGCCTAGCGGGAGCCCTAGCACAGATACGCAGTATTTT. The entire variable domain, with the rest obtained from reference TRBV9 and TRBJ2-3, is as follows: DSGVTQTPKHLITATGQRVTLRCSPRSGDLSVYWYQQSLDQGLQFLIQYYNGEERAKGNILERFSAQQFPDLHSELNLSSLELGDSALYFCASSVAPSGSPSTDTQYFGPGTRLTVL.